The source of this TCR beta chain is a study of beta chain features in type 1 diabetes. Study summary: All of the samples together had 107,917,701 sorted cells examined. Study-level points and caveats: HLA influence on TCRB rearrangement stayed unresolved here.

Reverse transcription of all isolated RNA meant that expressed TCRB transcripts were sequenced. For naive, central memory and regulatory T cell samples, reads averaged around 3.8 million. Measured with immunoSEQ multiplex PCR; TCRdb has only the in-frame clones, and not every one. The sample yields roughly 290,000 clones, roughly 8% seen once. Points on this clone: Antigen specificity is unknown.

Per germline, CDR1 LNHNV and CDR2 YYDKDF (reference sequence). The CDR3 has 14 amino acids. The germline V and J ends were trimmed by 0 bases and 8 bases, with 10 bases remaining between them. This chain links TRBV15 with TRBJ1-4; no firm D call. The sequence came from a woman in her late teens or twenties in good health. Input material: central memory CD4+ T cells from blood. CDR3 sequence: CATSRDLGAEKLFF. The CDR3 coding sequence is TGTGCCACCAGCAGAGATTTAGGTGCCGAAAAACTGTTTTTT. Complete variable domain (other parts from reference TRBV15 and TRBJ1-4): DAMVIQNPRYQVTQFGKPVTLSCSQTLNHNVMYWYQQKSSQAPKLLFHYYDKDFNNEADTPDNFQSRRPNTSFCFLDIRSPGLGDTAMYLCATSRDLGAEKLFFGSGTQLSVL.